This TCR beta chain was identified during a study of T cells in Graves' hyperthyroidism and ophthalmopathy. Using RNA transcripts as the source, TCR beta CDR3 regions were amplified. The primer set for the first-round RT-PCR of the TCR CDR3 was HTBI. TCRdb recomputed calls from the multiplex PCR reads with MiXCR, one row per CDR3 protein. The sample gives under 550,000 distinct CDR3 sequences, around 20% of which show up once; roughly 50% is in the top ten. This receptor was taken from a middle-aged man with Graves' ophthalmopathy. The sample was blood.

The CDR3 spells CASSLVVGGSLNNEQFF. As DNA, the CDR3 is TGTGCCAGCAGCTTAGTGGTAGGTGGGTCATTGAATAATGAGCAGTTCTTC. This chain joins TRBV7-8 and TRBJ2-1, with D unclear. This CDR3 has 17 amino acids. Trimming left V 1 base short and J 7 bases short, with 20 bases between. Germline CDR1 is SGHVS and CDR2 is FQNEAQ.